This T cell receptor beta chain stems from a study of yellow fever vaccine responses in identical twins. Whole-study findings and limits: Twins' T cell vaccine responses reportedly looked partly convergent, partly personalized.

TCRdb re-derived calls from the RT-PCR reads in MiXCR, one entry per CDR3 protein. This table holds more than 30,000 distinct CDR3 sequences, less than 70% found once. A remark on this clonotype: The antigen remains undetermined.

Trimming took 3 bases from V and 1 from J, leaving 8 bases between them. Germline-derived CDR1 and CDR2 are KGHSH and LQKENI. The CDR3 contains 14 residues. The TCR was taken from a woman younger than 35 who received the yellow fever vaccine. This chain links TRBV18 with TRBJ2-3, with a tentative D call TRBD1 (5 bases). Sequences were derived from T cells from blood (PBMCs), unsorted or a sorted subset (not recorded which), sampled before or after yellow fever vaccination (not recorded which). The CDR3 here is CASSPAGRTDTQYF. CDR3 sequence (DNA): TGTGCCAGCTCACCGGCAGGGCGCACAGATACGCAGTATTTT.